The 13 T cell receptor beta chains below were found in one sample sequenced in a study of a mutant IDH1 vaccine in newly diagnosed glioma. Their antigens remain unidentified. Time point meaning: week 47, end of study. In the vaccine, a single dose held 300 ug of the mutant IDH1 20-mer peptide, along with topical imiquimod. Only in-frame clones appear in the TCRdb table, and some are missing; sequencing was by immunoSEQ multiplex PCR. The sample yields around 26,000 clones, roughly 82% seen once. The material sequenced was PBMCs, taken from a glioma patient whose treatment included an IDH1 peptide vaccine. These receptor sequences come from a man between 40 and 49 years old with glioma. Some clones in this sample may be carry-over from other donors' samples.

The chain couples TRBV6-6 to TRBJ1-1, with D hard to call. The CDR3 has 14 residues. Trimming pared 2 bases from V and 6 bases from J, leaving 13 bases between. Germline V gives CDR1 MNHNY, CDR2 SVGAGI (reference sequence). The CDR3 region has the DNA TGTGCCAGCAGTTACGGCCGCACGTTGCCTGAAGCTTTCTTT. Translating it yields CASSYGRTLPEAFF.

This clone was seen a few times. The chain is built from TRBV25-1 and TRBJ2-7, with a possible D match to TRBD1 (5 bases). Germline assignment: CDR1 MGHDK and CDR2 SYGVNS. This CDR3 is 16 amino acids long. V was trimmed by 3 bases and J by 2 bases, leaving 17 bases between them. The CDR3 bases are TGTGCCAGCAGTGACCCCGGGCAGGGTAAAGCCTACGAGCAGTACTTC. This sequence encodes CASSDPGQGKAYEQYF.

This chain connects TRBV19 to TRBJ2-1; D is undetermined. V gave up 9 bases and J gave up 7 bases, with 10 bases separating them. The CDR3 spans 11 residues. In germline, CDR1 is LNHDA, CDR2 SQIVND (reference sequence). The CDR3: CASKVENEQFF. The CDR3 DNA sequence: TGTGCCAGCAAGGTCGAGAATGAGCAGTTCTTC. Supplemented by reference TRBV19 and TRBJ2-1, the full variable domain reads DGGITQSPKYLFRKEGQNVTLSCEQNLNHDAMYWYRQDPGQGLRLIYYSQIVNDFQKGDIAEGYSVSREKKESFPLTVTSAQKNPTAFYLCASKVENEQFFGPGTRLTVL.

The CDR3 DNA sequence: TGCAGCGCCGTAGGACAACAAGAGACCCAGTACTTC. It codes for CSAVGQQETQYF. The chain is built from TRBV29-1 and TRBJ2-5, with TRBD1 as a possible D gene (5 bases). V dropped 7 bases and J dropped 2 bases, with 11 bases sitting between them. The CDR3 has 12 amino acids. The germline V gene has CDR1 SQVTM and CDR2 ANQGSEA.

This clone was counted only a few times. The V call is TRBV5-1, the J call TRBJ2-3; D ambiguous. V was shortened by 2 bases and J by 2 bases, with 12 bases between the two germline ends. The CDR3 sequence is 15 residues long. Germline V gene data show CDR1 as SGHRS and CDR2 as YFSETQ. The CDR3 loop reads CASSLQNRPTDTQYF. Here the CDR3 DNA reads TGCGCCAGCAGCTTACAGAATCGCCCCACAGATACGCAGTATTTT.

The CDR3 DNA reads TGTGCCAGCAGCTCGAGGGCTACTGAAGCTTTCTTT. Protein sequence: CASSSRATEAFF. The chain links TRBV13 to TRBJ1-1; the D is unclear. Trimming shortened V by 4 bases and J by 5 bases, and 8 bases separated the two germline ends. Germline CDR1 is PRHDT and CDR2 is FYEKMQ (reference sequence). The CDR3 is made up of 12 amino acids.

This clone has only one observation. This rearrangement joins TRBV19 to TRBJ2-3; D possibly corresponds to TRBD2 (5 bases). In germline, CDR1 is LNHDA, CDR2 SQIVND (reference sequence). Trimming left V 4 bases short and J 2 bases short, with 10 bases between. This CDR3 region has 14 residues. CDR3 DNA sequence: TGTGCCAGTAGTACCCCCCGGGACACAGATACGCAGTATTTT. Its translation is CASSTPRDTDTQYF.

The V call is TRBV4-1, the J call TRBJ2-1, with 8 bases lining up with TRBD2. The CDR3 has 14 amino acids. The germline gives CDR1 MGHRA, CDR2 YSYEKL. V trimming: 4 bases; J trimming: 8 bases; junction bases outside the gene matches: 7. The CDR3 bases are TGCGCCAGCAGCCGCGCGGGGGGAATCGATGAGCAGTTCTTC. Protein product: CASSRAGGIDEQFF.

The CDR3 reads CASSLGGLLGQTQYF. CDR3 coding DNA: TGCGCCAGCAGCTTAGGGGGACTCCTCGGGCAGACCCAGTACTTC. This chain uses TRBV5-1 with TRBJ2-5; TRBD1 or TRBD2 may be the D gene (6 bases each). The germline V gene encodes CDR1 SGHRS and CDR2 YFSETQ. Trimming left V 2 bases short and J 6 bases short, with 17 bases between. This CDR3 comprises 15 residues.

This chain links TRBV6-5 with TRBJ2-7; D perhaps matches TRBD1 (5 bases). The CDR3 has 13 amino acids. V was pared by 4 bases and J by 3 bases, with 10 bases between. Looked up from germline, CDR1 is MNHEY and CDR2 is SVGAGI. The CDR3 nucleotides read TGTGCCAGCAGTTTTGACAGTGACTACGAGCAGTACTTC. Its translation is CASSFDSDYEQYF.

V is TRBV5-6 and J is TRBJ2-3; 9 bases match TRBD1. Germline V gives CDR1 SGHDT, CDR2 YYEEEE. CDR3 length equals 16 residues. After removal of 4 bases from V and 2 bases from J, the junction contained 8 bases not matched to a gene. The CDR3 bases are TGTGCCAGCAGCCGACCGGGACAGGGCCTCACAGATACGCAGTATTTT. This gives the protein CASSRPGQGLTDTQYF.

V gene TRBV4-1 combines with J gene TRBJ2-7; 8 nucleotides align to TRBD1. Trimming cost V 3 bases and J 5 bases; bases outside gene matches: 6. Germline lookup yields CDR1 MGHRA and CDR2 YSYEKL. The CDR3 spans 14 residues. In DNA form, the CDR3 reads TGCGCCAGCAGCCAGCCAGACAGGGGCAACGAGCAGTACTTC. Its translation is CASSQPDRGNEQYF.

In its sample, this clone was seen once. The J gene is TRBJ1-6, the V gene TRBV5-5, with D possibly matching TRBD1 (5 bases). Germline assignment: CDR1 SGHKS and CDR2 YYEKEE (reference sequence). Trimming took 3 bases from V and 5 from J, leaving 12 bases between them. The CDR3 has 15 residues. CDR3 in amino acids: CASSSGQGHNSPLHF. The CDR3 DNA follows: TGTGCCAGCAGCTCTGGGCAGGGACATAATTCACCCCTCCACTTT.